This T cell receptor (beta chain) originates from a study of tumor and adjacent non-tumor tissue in lung cancer. Study overall: Patients comprised roughly 12 adenocarcinoma, a couple of squamous cell carcinoma and 1 small cell lung cancer.

The V gene end was trimmed by 6 bases and the J gene end by 5 bases; junction bases not matched to a gene: 9. CDR3 size: 14 residues. General observations from the study: Patients with more diverse tumor TCRs had worse survival. Normal lung showed higher cumulative top 100 clone frequency than tumor.

The template was RNA from unsorted bulk tissue. Distant lung tissue was collected more than 3 cm away from the tumor edge. Chemotherapy-naive patients with new lung cancer underwent thoracic surgery in China, August–November 2014. This clonotype has at least ten counts. Its target is unknown. TCRbeta libraries were built with three rounds of nested PCR, modified from ARM-PCR. TCRdb ran MiXCR on the multiplex PCR reads and lists one entry per CDR3 protein. The sample yields 100,000 or so distinct CDR3 sequences, 65% seen once. The sequence came from a man aged 30 to 45 with non-small cell lung cancer. This chain uses TRBV12-3 or TRBV12-4 with TRBJ2-7, with TRBD1 identical over 8 bases. The sequenced material came from distant non-tumor lung tissue. The CDR3 reads CASSAGQGFDEQYF. In DNA form, the CDR3 reads TGTGCCAGCAGCGCAGGACAGGGCTTCGACGAGCAGTACTTC.